These 5 T cell receptor beta chains came from one sample sequenced in a study of neurological immune-mediated disorders. TCRdb reprocessed the 5' RACE reads with MiXCR, giving one entry per CDR3 protein. The data show 100,000 or so distinct CDR3 sequences, roughly 3.5% seen once. The sequenced material came from PBMCs. Every receptor here comes from a woman younger than 35 with multiple sclerosis.

This clonotype was counted at least ten times. The rearrangement uses TRBV10-3 and TRBJ2-2, with D unclear. This CDR3 comprises 12 residues. Germline values: CDR1 ENHRY, CDR2 SYGVKD. V was clipped by 3 bases and J by 2 bases, with 1 base between them. CDR3 sequence (DNA): TGTGCCATCAGTGATAACACCGGGGAGCTGTTTTTT. Translating gives CAISDNTGELFF.

This clonotype was detected many times. The J gene is TRBJ1-1, the V gene TRBV15; D call uncertain. The CDR3 totals 15 residues. Per the germline V gene, CDR1 is LNHNV and CDR2 is YYDKDF (reference sequence). Trimming pared 0 bases from V and 4 bases from J, leaving 12 bases between. The chain's CDR3 is CATSRDGGLGTEAFF. CDR3 DNA: TGTGCCACCAGCAGAGATGGAGGGCTGGGCACTGAAGCTTTCTTT.

This clonotype was observed at least ten times. The genes are TRBV20-1 and TRBJ2-1; perhaps TRBD1 as D (6 bases). Trimming shortened V by 0 bases and J by 5 bases, and 14 bases separated the two germline ends. Looked up from germline, CDR1 is DFQATT and CDR2 is SNEGSKA (reference sequence). The CDR3 is 15 amino acids. CDR3: CSARDGGVPDNEQFF. The CDR3 bases are TGCAGTGCTAGAGATGGGGGCGTCCCCGACAATGAGCAGTTCTTC.

This clonotype was seen many times. The chain joins TRBV20-1 to TRBJ2-2, with 9 positions matching TRBD2. CDR3 length: 15 amino acids. Germline CDR1 is DFQATT and CDR2 is SNEGSKA (reference sequence). The trim removed 6 bases at V and 4 bases at J, leaving 9 bases unmatched. The DNA of the CDR3 is TGCAGTGCCGGCGCTGGAGCGGGGGGCACCGGGGAGCTGTTTTTT. The encoded protein is CSAGAGAGGTGELFF.

This clonotype was detected many times. The chain carries TRBV12-3 or TRBV12-4 and TRBJ1-1, with 8 bases aligning to TRBD1. The CDR3 is 15 amino acids. Trimming removed 5 bases from V and 5 bases from J; junction bases left unmatched: 10. In DNA form, the CDR3 reads TGTGCCAGCAGTGAATATGCACAGGGGGAAACTGAAGCTTTCTTT. It codes for CASSEYAQGETEAFF.